This TCR beta chain was sequenced for a study of PD-L1 blockade in urothelial cancer. Study background: Male sex and bladder-origin urothelial cancer characterized about 85% of the 29 patients. Analyzed time points were 3 weeks (second dose) and 6 weeks after therapy began.

Unmatched junction bases numbered 5, after V lost 4 bases and J lost 3 bases. Germline CDR1 is SGDLS and CDR2 is YYNGEE. This CDR3 is built from 14 residues. The sample's time point: pretreatment peripheral blood. Every patient provided from 1 to 8 samples, collected pretreatment and on-treatment. Sequenced by immunoSEQ multiplex PCR; TCRdb stores in-frame clones only, minus some. The top ten clones hold more than 9% of a sample with roughly 51,000 clones, 60% to 85% of them seen once. V and J are TRBV9 and TRBJ2-7, with 9 positions matching TRBD1. This clonotype was sampled from a man aged 65 to 85 with urothelial cancer. The sample was PBMCs, taken around atezolizumab (anti-PD-L1) treatment. CDR3 coding DNA: TGTGCCAGCAGCCCCGGGACAGGGAACTACGAGCAGTACTTC. Translated: CASSPGTGNYEQYF.